This is a list of T cell receptor beta chains from one sample in a study of shared clonotypes between healthy human individuals. Data came from immunoSEQ multiplex PCR; TCRdb stores just in-frame clones and leaves some out. This sample has over a million clones, with around 97% found just once. The specimen sequenced was naive CD4+ T cells sorted from blood. These receptor sequences come from a young man in good health. CDR3s include the opening cysteine and the closing phenylalanine or tryptophan. A D gene is named only where the DNA matches it firmly. Only part of the rows carry a size: once, few, many, or a class if the clone is expanded.

clone_size j_call d_call v_call cdr3_aa cdr3_nt
NA TRBJ2-2 NA TRBV5-1 CASSRRPLGSASNTGELFF TGCGCCAGCAGCCGACGCCCACTGGGCAGCGCCTCGAACACCGGGGAGCTGTTTTTT
NA TRBJ2-1 NA TRBV21-1 CASSIRTGINEQFF TGTGCCAGCAGCATCCGTACAGGGATCAATGAGCAGTTCTTC
NA TRBJ2-1 NA TRBV7-9 CASSFEPGRNRVPYNEQFF TGTGCCAGCAGCTTTGAACCCGGCCGGAACAGGGTCCCCTACAATGAGCAGTTCTTC
once TRBJ1-1 TRBD1 TRBV2 CASSEARGRRNTEAFF TGTGCCAGCAGTGAAGCGAGGGGGCGCAGGAACACTGAAGCTTTCTTT
NA TRBJ2-7 TRBD2 TRBV15 CATSSGRGFYEQYF TGTGCCACTTCGAGCGGGAGAGGTTTCTACGAGCAGTACTTC
NA TRBJ2-1 NA TRBV29-1 CSVDTEQFF TGCAGCGTTGACACTGAGCAGTTCTTC
NA TRBJ2-7 TRBD2 TRBV29-1 CSVRRLAGDSEQYF TGCAGCGTTCGAAGACTAGCGGGAGACAGCGAGCAGTACTTC
NA TRBJ2-3 NA TRBV11-3 CASSVRGLSPSTDTQYF TGTGCCAGCAGCGTCCGGGGACTGAGTCCTAGCACAGATACGCAGTATTTT
NA TRBJ1-3 NA TRBV5-5 CASSFHSGSGNTIYF TGTGCCAGCAGCTTTCACTCTGGGTCTGGAAACACCATATATTTT
NA TRBJ2-7 NA TRBV2 CASSADGLNEQYF TGTGCCAGCAGCGCGGACGGGCTTAACGAGCAGTACTTC
NA TRBJ2-7 NA TRBV7-9 CASSSRDQGWEQYF TGTGCCAGCAGCTCAAGAGACCAGGGTTGGGAGCAGTACTTC
NA TRBJ1-3 NA TRBV5-1 CASSRQPGPFIAQRGNTIYF TGCGCCAGCAGCCGACAGCCAGGGCCTTTTATAGCCCAGCGGGGAAACACCATATATTTT
NA TRBJ2-1 TRBD2 TRBV7-2 CATRLAGVYNEQFF TGTGCCACCAGACTAGCGGGAGTGTACAATGAGCAGTTCTTC
NA TRBJ1-5 TRBD1 TRBV29-1 CSVAQGNSNQPQHF TGCAGCGTCGCACAGGGGAATAGCAATCAGCCCCAGCATTTT
NA TRBJ2-1 TRBD2 TRBV4-2 CASSQQGSGRAFMGSYNEQFF TGTGCCAGCAGCCAGCAAGGGAGCGGGAGGGCCTTTATGGGCTCCTACAATGAGCAGTTCTTC
NA TRBJ2-3 TRBD2 TRBV11-3 CASSPGLAGTSTDTQYF TGTGCCAGCAGCCCGGGACTAGCGGGGACTAGCACAGATACGCAGTATTTT
NA TRBJ2-1 TRBD2 TRBV27 CASSFARNSGDMYNEQFF TGTGCCAGCAGTTTCGCCCGAAATAGCGGGGATATGTACAATGAGCAGTTCTTC
NA TRBJ2-3 NA TRBV28 CASWGTTDTQYF TGTGCCAGTTGGGGGACCACAGATACGCAGTATTTT
NA TRBJ2-1 NA TRBV18 CASSPLGGADNEQFF TGTGCCAGCTCACCTTTAGGCGGAGCAGACAATGAGCAGTTCTTC
NA TRBJ2-2 NA TRBV11-2 CASSLVGALTGELFF TGTGCCAGCAGCTTAGTTGGGGCCCTCACCGGGGAGCTGTTTTTT
NA TRBJ2-1 NA TRBV5-1 CASGPSASSYNEQFF TGCGCCAGCGGTCCTAGCGCGAGCTCCTACAATGAGCAGTTCTTC
NA TRBJ2-5 TRBD2 TRBV10-2 CASRASGEETQYF TGCGCCAGCAGGGCAAGCGGGGAAGAGACCCAGTACTTC
NA TRBJ1-4 NA TRBV5-1 CASSYGVGANEKLFF TGCGCCAGCAGCTACGGAGTGGGGGCAAATGAAAAACTGTTTTTT
NA TRBJ2-3 NA TRBV27 CASSFVRGTDTQYF TGTGCCAGCAGTTTCGTCAGGGGTACAGATACGCAGTATTTT
NA TRBJ2-2 NA TRBV7-3 CASSRQTGTGSGTGELFF TGTGCCAGCAGCCGACAAACCGGGACCGGGTCGGGCACCGGGGAGCTGTTTTTT
NA TRBJ1-5 NA TRBV6-1 CASCRDQPQHF TGTGCCAGCTGCAGGGATCAGCCCCAGCATTTT
NA TRBJ2-1 TRBD2 TRBV6-5 CASSYLGLAAQEQFF TGTGCCAGCAGTTACTTAGGACTAGCGGCCCAAGAGCAGTTCTTC
NA TRBJ2-5 TRBD2 TRBV5-4 CASPSGRAGETQYF TGTGCCAGCCCTAGCGGGAGGGCCGGGGAGACCCAGTACTTC
NA TRBJ1-4 TRBD1 TRBV6-6 CASLQGQTTNEKLFF TGTGCCAGCCTGCAGGGACAGACGACTAATGAAAAACTGTTTTTT
NA TRBJ2-1 TRBD1 TRBV2 CASRRTGTITGQFF TGTGCCAGCAGGAGGACAGGGACCATAACGGGGCAGTTCTTC
NA TRBJ1-2 NA TRBV5-8 CASSFAYGYTF TGTGCCAGCAGCTTCGCTTATGGCTACACCTTC
NA TRBJ2-3 NA TRBV6-5 CASSYSWTDTDTQYF TGTGCCAGCAGTTACTCCTGGACAGACACAGATACGCAGTATTTT
NA TRBJ2-7 NA TRBV6-5 CASSYSVYEQYF TGTGCCAGCAGTTACTCGGTCTACGAGCAGTACTTC
NA TRBJ2-1 NA TRBV5-1 CASSEAPGLSNEQFF TGCGCCAGCAGCGAGGCCCCGGGCTTGTCCAATGAGCAGTTCTTC
once TRBJ2-7 TRBD1 TRBV6-5 CASRPGTDTYEQYF TGTGCCAGCAGGCCCGGGACAGACACCTACGAGCAGTACTTC
NA TRBJ2-1 NA TRBV5-1 CASSPAAGSEQFF TGCGCCAGCAGCCCCGCGGCGGGATCGGAGCAGTTCTTC
NA TRBJ1-1 NA TRBV10-3 CAISESISKLRGTNTEAFF TGTGCCATCAGTGAGTCGATCTCAAAATTGAGGGGAACGAACACTGAAGCTTTCTTT
NA TRBJ1-1 NA TRBV18 CASVPLGKPNTEAFF TGTGCCAGCGTACCTCTCGGAAAACCGAACACTGAAGCTTTCTTT
NA TRBJ2-1 NA TRBV9 CASSVSPGREKQFF TGTGCCAGCAGCGTAAGTCCGGGCAGGGAAAAGCAGTTCTTC
NA TRBJ2-1 TRBD2 TRBV5-1 CASSLQASGINEQFF TGCGCCAGCAGCTTGCAGGCTAGCGGGATCAATGAGCAGTTCTTC
NA TRBJ2-7 NA TRBV30 CAWTVAGAASYEQYF TGTGCCTGGACCGTTGCCGGTGCCGCTTCCTACGAGCAGTACTTC
NA TRBJ2-3 NA TRBV9 CASSVASTGADTQYF TGTGCCAGCAGCGTAGCTTCAACTGGGGCAGATACGCAGTATTTT
NA TRBJ1-1 NA TRBV2 CASSDVLANTEAFF TGTGCCAGCAGTGATGTCTTGGCGAACACTGAAGCTTTCTTT
NA TRBJ2-2 NA TRBV5-6 CASSLRDWDTGELFF TGTGCCAGCAGCTTGCGGGACTGGGACACCGGGGAGCTGTTTTTT
NA TRBJ2-1 TRBD1 TRBV7-9 CASSPRSGTGISYNEQFF TGTGCCAGCAGCCCGAGGTCGGGGACAGGGATATCCTACAATGAGCAGTTCTTC
NA TRBJ2-1 NA TRBV6-5 CASSLGLGEQFF TGTGCCAGCAGCCTTGGACTGGGTGAGCAGTTCTTC
NA TRBJ2-7 NA TRBV7-2 CASSFQDIVSEQYF TGTGCCAGCAGCTTTCAGGATATTGTAAGCGAGCAGTACTTC
few TRBJ1-2 NA TRBV5-4 CASSPAPRVSGYTF TGTGCCAGCAGCCCCGCCCCCAGGGTTTCGGGCTACACCTTC
NA TRBJ2-1 TRBD2 TRBV5-4 CASSPTSGRANEQFF TGTGCCAGCAGCCCTACTAGCGGGAGGGCCAATGAGCAGTTCTTC
NA TRBJ2-1 NA TRBV9 CASSVVRGEQFF TGTGCCAGCAGCGTAGTAAGGGGAGAGCAGTTCTTC
NA TRBJ2-7 TRBD2 TRBV28 CASRTSGAPYEQYF TGTGCCAGTCGTACGAGCGGGGCCCCCTACGAGCAGTACTTC
NA TRBJ1-3 NA TRBV6-1 CASNLNGISGNTIYF TGTGCCAGCAACTTAAATGGGATCTCTGGAAACACCATATATTTT
NA TRBJ2-3 NA TRBV9 CASSGDVSTDTQYF TGTGCCAGCTCAGGGGACGTTAGCACAGATACGCAGTATTTT
NA TRBJ2-7 NA TRBV5-4 CASSPGAVAYEQYF TGTGCCAGCAGCCCTGGGGCCGTAGCCTACGAGCAGTACTTC
once TRBJ2-2 NA TRBV5-1 CASSLTVEVANTGELFF TGCGCCAGCAGCTTGACAGTTGAGGTGGCGAACACCGGGGAGCTGTTTTTT